These 15 T cell receptor beta chains share one sample of origin, sequenced in a study of CD8 T cells in Susac syndrome. Reverse transcription used roughly 0.45 to 1 ug RNA and random hexamers. TCRdb re-derived calls from the immunoSEQ multiplex PCR reads in MiXCR, one entry per CDR3 protein. The sample shows roughly 200,000 distinct CDR3 sequences, 95% of them seen only once. Sequencing was done on a sample of CD4+ T cells from PBMCs. These receptors were obtained from a human donor in good health.

The chain links TRBV2 to TRBJ2-1, with 10 bases matching TRBD2. The CDR3 is 18 amino acids. V was pared by 6 bases and J by 4 bases, with 15 bases of the junction left unmatched. Germline CDR1 is SNHLY and CDR2 is FYNNEI. CDR3 loop: CASRVSPGLAVRYNEQFF. CDR3 sequence (DNA): TGTGCCAGCAGGGTAAGCCCTGGACTAGCGGTAAGATACAATGAGCAGTTCTTC.

The rearrangement joins TRBV5-1 to TRBJ2-3; 13 nucleotides align to TRBD2. Trimming cost V 4 bases and J 4 bases; bases outside gene matches: 6. Germline loops: CDR1 SGHRS, CDR2 YFSETQ. This CDR3 is built from 16 residues. This chain's CDR3 is CASSELGTSGADTQYF. The CDR3, as DNA: TGCGCCAGCAGCGAGCTCGGGACTAGCGGGGCAGATACGCAGTATTTT.

This clonotype was counted a few times. The chain joins TRBV6-2 or TRBV6-3 to TRBJ1-5; D gene uncertain. Germline-derived CDR1 and CDR2 are MNHEY and SVGEGT. The CDR3 covers 12 residues. V lost 5 bases and J 3 bases, leaving 5 bases between the germline ends. CDR3 region: CASSPVNQPQHF. CDR3 bases: TGTGCCAGCAGTCCCGTCAATCAGCCCCAGCATTTT.

This clonotype has only a few counts. The CDR3 is CASSLRTGDYGYTF. As DNA, the CDR3 is TGTGCCAGCAGCCTCCGGACAGGGGACTATGGCTACACCTTC. The chain carries TRBV7-2 and TRBJ1-2, with 9 bases identical to TRBD1. The V segment lost 5 bases and the J segment 3 bases; nucleotides outside the gene matches: 4. The CDR3 spans 14 residues. Germline CDR1 reads SGHTA; CDR2 reads FQGNSA. Complete variable domain (other parts from reference TRBV7-2 and TRBJ1-2): GAGVSQSPSNKVTEKGKDVELRCDPISGHTALYWYRQSLGQGLEFLIYFQGNSAPDKSGLPSDRFSAERTGGSVSTLTIQRTQQEDSAVYLCASSLRTGDYGYTFGSGTRLTVV.

The rearrangement joins TRBV27 to TRBJ2-3; D gene uncertain. The CDR3 covers 13 residues. The V end lost 3 bases, the J end lost 5 bases, and 9 bases lay between the germline ends. Per the germline V gene, CDR1 is MNHEY and CDR2 is SMNVEV (reference sequence). The DNA for the CDR3 is TGTGCCAGCAGTTTGCAACCAATAGATACGCAGTATTTT. Encoded protein: CASSLQPIDTQYF.

The V call is TRBV15, the J call TRBJ2-7; D gene ambiguous. Germline CDR1 reads LNHNV; CDR2 reads YYDKDF (reference sequence). The CDR3 consists of 14 residues. V lost 0 bases, J lost 2 bases, and 8 bases lay in between. This CDR3 is CATSRDKGPYEQYF. CDR3 DNA: TGTGCCACCAGCAGAGATAAGGGCCCCTACGAGCAGTACTTC.

The chain couples TRBV28 to TRBJ2-7; a weak D match, TRBD1 (6 bases). V was cut by 9 bases and J by 2 bases, with 11 bases left in between. The CDR3 totals 12 residues. Germline CDR1 is MDHEN and CDR2 is SYDVKM. As DNA, the CDR3 is TGTGCCAGATTGGACAGAGCCTACGAGCAGTACGTC. The encoded protein is CARLDRAYEQYV.

The V and J genes are TRBV29-1 and TRBJ1-1; D unresolved. The CDR3 extends over 13 amino acids. Deletions cut 7 bases from V and 3 bases from J, with 15 bases between. Germline V gene lookup returns CDR1 SQVTM and CDR2 ANQGSEA. CDR3 DNA: TGCAGCGGTACTATCGGACGGTACACTGAAGCTTTCTTT. Its translation is CSGTIGRYTEAFF.

The rearrangement links TRBV3-1 to TRBJ1-5; the D is unclear. V was clipped by 1 base and J by 4 bases, with 2 bases between them. CDR1 and CDR2 (germline): LGHDT, YNNKEL (reference sequence). This CDR3 spans 12 amino acids. CDR3 sequence (DNA): TGTGCCAGCAGCCAAGTAAATCAGCCCCAGCATTTT. Its protein is CASSQVNQPQHF.

V gene TRBV15 combines with J gene TRBJ2-6, with D maybe TRBD2 (5 bases). This CDR3 contains 19 residues. In germline, CDR1 is LNHNV, CDR2 YYDKDF (reference sequence). The V end was cut by 1 base, the J end by 0 bases, with 16 bases between. The CDR3 sequence: CATSRVGGGTSSGANVLTF. The CDR3 nucleotides are TGTGCCACCAGCAGAGTCGGCGGAGGAACTAGCTCTGGGGCCAACGTCCTGACTTTC.

The V and J genes are TRBV3-1 and TRBJ2-1; D call uncertain. The CDR3 totals 13 residues. The germline gives CDR1 LGHDT, CDR2 YNNKEL (reference sequence). Trimming shortened V by 2 bases and J by 6 bases, and 8 bases separated the two germline ends. The CDR3 nucleotides are TGTGCCAGCAGCCAACGAAGCCCCAATGAGCAGTTCTTC. Residues: CASSQRSPNEQFF.

The chain has TRBV4-3 and TRBJ2-5; 10 bases fit TRBD1. CDR1 and CDR2 from the germline V gene are LGHNA and YSLEER. Trimming at V came to 1 base and at J to 5 bases, leaving 7 bases not matched to a gene. The CDR3 is made up of 16 amino acids. CDR3 protein: CASSQGSGQGFETQYF. DNA of the CDR3: TGCGCCAGCAGCCAAGGGTCGGGACAGGGGTTCGAGACCCAGTACTTC.

V and J are TRBV24-1 and TRBJ2-1; 7 bases fit TRBD1. Germline CDR1 is KGHDR and CDR2 is SFDVKD. The CDR3 spans 14 residues. Unmatched junction bases numbered 5, after V lost 4 bases and J lost 6 bases. CDR3 loop: CATSEIDRANEQFF. CDR3 in DNA: TGTGCCACCAGTGAAATAGACAGGGCCAATGAGCAGTTCTTC.

The V and J genes are TRBV20-1 and TRBJ1-5, with 8 bases that match TRBD1. After removal of 6 bases from V and 3 bases from J, the junction contained 4 bases not matched to a gene. Germline V gene sequence: CDR1 DFQATT, CDR2 SNEGSKA (reference sequence). The CDR3 is 13 amino acids. In DNA form, the CDR3 reads TGCAGTGCCCGGACAGGGCCCAATCAGCCCCAGCATTTT. The encoded protein is CSARTGPNQPQHF.

The gene calls are TRBV5-1 and TRBJ1-5; tentative D call: TRBD1 (5 bases). CDR3 length: 14 amino acids. The germline gives CDR1 SGHRS, CDR2 YFSETQ. The V end was cut by 5 bases, the J end by 0 bases, with 9 bases between. For the CDR3, the DNA is TGCGCCAGCAGTCGGGACGGTAGCAATCAGCCCCAGCATTTT. Its translation is CASSRDGSNQPQHF.